The entry that follows covers one TCR beta chain sequence. Its specificity is not known. TCRdb's table, derived via immunoSEQ multiplex PCR, lists solely in-frame clones and lacks some. In the table there are over 150,000 clones, 85% of which are singletons. Germline V gene sequence: CDR1 MNHEY, CDR2 SVGAGI. Trimming pared 4 bases from V and 8 bases from J, leaving 14 bases between. This CDR3 is built from 14 residues. The entry originates in a study of cytomegalovirus exposure and HLA in healthy donors. Study outcomes and limitations: According to a subsequent analysis, TCR clusters identified in the first cohort showed a tendency to co-occur across the 100 to 150 validation repertoires. High specificity and sensitivity for cytomegalovirus status were reported for the classifier. Overall, roughly 160 TCR beta chains were annotated as cytomegalovirus-associated.

The sequence was obtained from a man between 18 and 29 years old in good health and CMV-seropositive. Sequenced material: PBMCs. V is TRBV6-5 and J is TRBJ1-4; D might be TRBD1 (5 bases). CDR3 in DNA: TGTGCCAGCAGTTTCCGGGACTCGGCCGAAAAACTGTTTTTT. It yields the protein CASSFRDSAEKLFF.